The 24 T cell receptor beta chains below were found in one sample sequenced in a study of cytomegalovirus exposure and HLA in healthy donors. PCR was performed using 60 Vbeta and 13 Jbeta primers. The method was immunoSEQ multiplex PCR; TCRdb's version includes in-frame clones alone and lacks a portion of them. The sample contains over 150,000 clones, approximately 76% of which appear only once. The sequenced sample was PBMCs. These receptors came from a man in his 60s in good health and CMV-seronegative.

The CDR3 protein is CASSYATGKNIQYF. The CDR3 DNA reads as TGTGCCAGCAGTTACGCGACAGGAAAAAACATTCAGTACTTC. The chain recombines TRBV6-5 with TRBJ2-4; TRBD1 might be the D (6 bases). The CDR3 totals 14 residues. V was trimmed by 2 bases and J by 4 bases, leaving 9 bases between them. Germline V lookup: CDR1 MNHEY, CDR2 SVGAGI.

V gene TRBV21-1 combines with J gene TRBJ2-1; the table's D call, TRBD2, has no DNA check behind it. TRBV21-1 constitutes a pseudogene. The CDR3 is 16 amino acids. CDR3 in amino acids: CASTLEGVAGGPEQFF. The CDR3 DNA reads as TGTGCCAGCACCCTTGAAGGGGTAGCGGGAGGGCCTGAGCAGTTCTTC.

The J gene is TRBJ1-1, the V gene TRBV15; the D is unclear. CDR3 length: 13 amino acids. Germline CDR1 reads LNHNV; CDR2 reads YYDKDF (reference sequence). Trimming took 1 base from V and 5 from J, leaving 8 bases between them. This chain's CDR3 is CATSRGALTEAFF. For the CDR3, the DNA is TGTGCCACCAGCAGAGGGGCTTTGACTGAAGCTTTCTTT. The variable domain in full, completed from reference TRBV15 and TRBJ1-1, reads DAMVIQNPRYQVTQFGKPVTLSCSQTLNHNVMYWYQQKSSQAPKLLFHYYDKDFNNEADTPDNFQSRRPNTSFCFLDIRSPGLGDTAMYLCATSRGALTEAFFGQGTRLTVV.

The chain is built from TRBV29-1 and TRBJ2-1, with 9 positions matching TRBD2. The trim removed 5 bases at V and 6 bases at J, leaving 5 bases unmatched. There are 13 residues in the CDR3. Germline values: CDR1 SQVTM, CDR2 ANQGSEA. In nucleotides, the CDR3 is TGCAGCGTTATAGGCGGGAGGGCCAATGAGCAGTTCTTC. This gives the protein CSVIGGRANEQFF.

The chain links TRBV7-3 to TRBJ2-2; TRBD2 matches at 7 bases. This CDR3 spans 15 amino acids. The germline gives CDR1 SGHTA, CDR2 FQGTGA. V trimming: 5 bases; J trimming: 6 bases; junction bases outside the gene matches: 9. The CDR3 sequence: CASSPVGGKAGELFF. CDR3 sequence (DNA): TGTGCCAGCAGCCCAGTGGGGGGGAAGGCCGGGGAGCTGTTTTTT.

The genes are TRBV25-1 and TRBJ2-7; 8 bases line up with TRBD1. The CDR3 has 15 residues. V was clipped by 3 bases and J by 1 base; unmatched bases: 5. Germline CDR1 MGHDK, CDR2 SYGVNS. This chain's CDR3 is CASSDVGQASYEQYF. Written as DNA, the CDR3 is TGTGCCAGCAGTGACGTGGGACAGGCGTCCTACGAGCAGTACTTC.

The chain is built from TRBV18 and TRBJ2-1, with 7 positions matching TRBD2. Germline-derived CDR1 and CDR2 are KGHSH and LQKENI. With V trimmed by 0 bases and J by 4 bases, 3 bases remained unmatched. The CDR3 has 15 amino acids. In nucleotides, the CDR3 is TGTGCCAGCTCACCACCGAGCGGGGCTTACAATGAGCAGTTCTTC. Encoded protein: CASSPPSGAYNEQFF.

As regards this clone: The same CDR3 is also encoded by other DNA sequences in this sample. The chain is built from TRBV5-1 and TRBJ2-3, with D tentatively TRBD2 (5 bases). The V gene's germline CDR1 is SGHRS and CDR2 YFSETQ. This CDR3 is built from 13 residues. The V and J ends lost 2 bases and 3 bases respectively, with 7 bases between them. CDR3 in DNA: TGCGCCAGCAGCTTTGGCGGGACAGATACGCAGTATTTT. Protein sequence: CASSFGGTDTQYF.

The chain combines TRBV5-4 with TRBJ2-2; D ambiguous. Germline values: CDR1 SGHNT, CDR2 YYREEE (reference sequence). Trimming removed 4 bases at V and 1 base at J, with 5 bases between. The CDR3 sequence is 13 residues long. The CDR3 DNA is TGTGCCAGCAGCCGACAGAACACCGGGGAGCTGTTTTTT. Residues: CASSRQNTGELFF.

The rearrangement uses TRBV6-5 and TRBJ1-3; TRBD1 agrees at 7 bases. The length of the CDR3 is 15 residues. The germline gives CDR1 MNHEY, CDR2 SVGAGI. Unmatched junction bases numbered 5, after V lost 6 bases and J lost 0 bases. The CDR3 sequence: CASRPGTASGNTIYF. The CDR3 region has the DNA TGTGCCAGCAGGCCCGGGACAGCCTCTGGAAACACCATATATTTT.

The J gene is TRBJ2-7, the V gene TRBV27; 8 bases are shared with TRBD1. The CDR3 is made up of 14 amino acids. CDR1 is MNHEY, CDR2 SMNVEV, per germline (reference sequence). Trimming removed 5 bases from V and 7 bases from J; junction bases left unmatched: 10. CDR3: CASSQEDREGEQYF. In DNA, the CDR3 is TGTGCCAGCAGTCAAGAGGACAGGGAAGGAGAGCAGTACTTC.

The V call is TRBV7-6, the J call TRBJ2-5; the D gene is possibly TRBD2 (6 bases). This CDR3 region has 14 residues. V lost 6 bases and J 9 bases, leaving 20 bases between the germline ends. The germline V gene has CDR1 SGHVS and CDR2 FNYEAQ. CDR3 sequence: CASRRTILEGAQYF. For the CDR3, the DNA is TGTGCCAGCAGACGTACAATTTTGGAGGGAGCCCAGTACTTC.

The V gene is TRBV27, the J gene TRBJ2-5; TRBD2 is a possible D gene (7 bases). Matching the DNA end better, TRBJ2-7 makes the J call doubtful. Germline CDR1 and CDR2: MNHEY and SMNVEV (reference sequence). The CDR3 loop spans 17 amino acids. In nucleotides, the CDR3 is TGTGCCAGCAGTTTATCTGCGGGGGCCCTCACCTACTACGAGCAGTACTTC. It codes for CASSLSAGALTYYEQYF.

The rearrangement uses TRBV7-9 and TRBJ2-5, with D possibly matching TRBD1 (5 bases). This CDR3 region has 16 residues. With 6 bases removed from V and 3 bases from J, the gap between germline ends came to 20 bases. Germline V CDR1 and CDR2: SEHNR, FQNEAQ (reference sequence). CDR3 region: CASSSAPIRVEETQYF. The CDR3 DNA follows: TGTGCCAGCAGTTCAGCCCCGATCAGGGTAGAAGAGACCCAGTACTTC.

The chain joins TRBV5-1 to TRBJ2-5; possibly TRBD2 for D (6 bases). Per germline, CDR1 SGHRS and CDR2 YFSETQ. V lost 4 bases, J lost 0 bases, and 16 bases lay in between. There are 16 residues in the CDR3. CDR3 sequence reads: CASSMGLPLYQETQYF. CDR3 nucleotide sequence: TGCGCCAGCAGCATGGGACTTCCCTTGTACCAAGAGACCCAGTACTTC.

Written as DNA, the CDR3 is TGTGCCAGCAGCTCGCGCCGCGGGGGAGGATACCGCTACGAGCAGTACTTC. This encodes CASSSRRGGGYRYEQYF. The chain is built from TRBV7-2 and TRBJ2-7, with 7 bases matching TRBD2. V lost 4 bases and J lost 3; bases outside the gene matches: 15. Per the germline V gene, CDR1 is SGHTA and CDR2 is FQGNSA. This CDR3 spans 17 amino acids.

The V call is TRBV12-2, the J call TRBJ2-3; the table's D gene call, TRBD1, was not cross checked with the DNA. TRBV12-2 is labeled a pseudogene. The CDR3 has 15 amino acids. CDR3 amino acids: CASRLNGKSTDTQYF. CDR3 DNA: TGTGCAAGTCGTTTAAATGGCAAGTCCACAGATACGCAGTATTTT.

This chain uses TRBV7-9 with TRBJ2-5, with D perhaps TRBD2 (5 bases). Germline CDR1 and CDR2: SEHNR and FQNEAQ (reference sequence). Trimming shortened V by 3 bases and J by 5 bases, and 10 bases separated the two germline ends. CDR3 length: 13 amino acids. In nucleotides, the CDR3 is TGTGCCAGCAGCTTCACGGGGTGGGAGACCCAGTACTTC. It yields the protein CASSFTGWETQYF.

This chain links TRBV2 with TRBJ1-4; D gene ambiguous. The CDR3 runs to 15 residues. Trimming took off 4 bases at V and 5 bases at J, with 14 bases between the two ends. Germline assignment: CDR1 SNHLY and CDR2 FYNNEI. The CDR3 DNA is TGTGCCAGCAGTGGGGTTGGGCCTCGAAATGAAAAACTGTTTTTT. Translated: CASSGVGPRNEKLFF. Full variable domain (missing parts from reference TRBV2 and TRBJ1-4): EPEVTQTPSHQVTQMGQEVILRCVPISNHLYFYWYRQILGQKVEFLVSFYNNEISEKSEIFDDQFSVERPDGSNFTLKIRSTKLEDSAMYFCASSGVGPRNEKLFFGSGTQLSVL.

This clone came up a few times. The chain combines TRBV9 with TRBJ2-2; D is undetermined. The CDR3 runs 13 residues. The V end was cut by 6 bases, the J end by 0 bases, with 6 bases between. Germline lookup yields CDR1 SGDLS and CDR2 YYNGEE. In DNA, the CDR3 is TGTGCCAGCACCAGTACGAACACCGGGGAGCTGTTTTTT. It codes for CASTSTNTGELFF.

This clone was counted between two and nine times. The chain has TRBV13 and TRBJ2-7, with 7 bases identical to TRBD1. The V segment lost 5 bases and the J segment 2 bases; nucleotides outside the gene matches: 6. The CDR3 extends over 14 amino acids. Germline V gene data show CDR1 as PRHDT and CDR2 as FYEKMQ (reference sequence). As DNA, the CDR3 is TGTGCCAGCAGCGCATACAGGGGCGCCTACGAGCAGTACTTC. Its protein is CASSAYRGAYEQYF.

This clone appeared a few times. The V and J genes are TRBV10-2 and TRBJ1-2, with TRBD1 matching 7 bases. The CDR3 is made up of 14 amino acids. Germline CDR1 reads WSHSY; CDR2 reads SAAADI. V gave up 7 bases and J gave up 2 bases; unmatched junction bases: 7. The chain's CDR3 is CASTQGQTNYGYTF. The CDR3 bases are TGCGCCAGCACCCAGGGACAGACAAACTATGGCTACACCTTC.

The chain employs TRBV29-1 and TRBJ2-3, with unresolved D. The CDR3 has 14 amino acids. CDR1 and CDR2 from the germline V gene are SQVTM and ANQGSEA. The germline V and J ends were trimmed by 5 bases and 3 bases, with 15 bases remaining between them. The CDR3 is CSVPAGAGTDTQYF. The CDR3 DNA follows: TGCAGCGTTCCCGCCGGAGCTGGGACAGATACGCAGTATTTT.

This clone was counted between two and nine times. The chain uses TRBV30 and TRBJ1-2, with D maybe TRBD1 (6 bases). CDR3 size: 12 residues. Trimming stripped 4 bases from V and 3 bases from J, with 9 bases between. Germline CDR1 is GTSNPN and CDR2 is SVGIG (reference sequence). The CDR3 sequence is CAWTRQDYGYTF. CDR3 in DNA: TGTGCCTGGACCAGACAGGACTATGGCTACACCTTC. Filled out from reference TRBV30 and TRBJ1-2, the complete variable domain reads SQTIHQWPATLVQPVGSPLSLECTVEGTSNPNLYWYRQAAGRGLQLLFYSVGIGQISSEVPQNLSASRPQDRQFILSSKKLLLSDSGFYLCAWTRQDYGYTFGSGTRLTVV.